Shown below are 27 T cell receptor beta chains from a single sample sequenced in a study of cytotoxic CD8 clonotypes in ibrutinib-treated CLL. Sequenced by immunoSEQ multiplex PCR; TCRdb stores in-frame clones only, minus some. The sample has about 140,000 clones; under 95% are singletons. Sequencing was performed on PBMCs, taken after 12 months of ibrutinib treatment. The receptors originated from a human donor with chronic lymphocytic leukemia.

J is TRBJ2-7 and V is TRBV7-6, with D possibly matching TRBD1 (5 bases). The CDR3 extends over 14 amino acids. Germline-derived CDR1 and CDR2 are SGHVS and FNYEAQ. Trimming took 6 bases from V and 1 from J, leaving 13 bases between them. The CDR3 region is CASSQGSRSYEQYF. The CDR3 DNA reads as TGTGCCAGCAGTCAGGGTTCTCGGTCCTACGAGCAGTACTTC.

The CDR3 here is CASGTGFEQYF. In DNA form, the CDR3 reads TGCGCCAGTGGAACGGGTTTCGAGCAGTACTTC. The chain recombines TRBV10-1 with TRBJ2-7, with D unclear. The CDR3 extends over 11 amino acids. CDR1 and CDR2 from the germline V gene are WNHNN and SYGVQD (reference sequence). V lost 9 bases and J lost 6, with 12 bases in between.

The chain uses TRBV11-2 and TRBJ2-7, with D perhaps given as TRBD1 or TRBD2 (7 bases each). The CDR3 contains 15 residues. Per germline, CDR1 SGHAT and CDR2 FQNNGV. V dropped 6 bases and J dropped 8 bases, with 23 bases sitting between them. In DNA form, the CDR3 reads TGTGCCAGCAGATCCCCGGGGGGCAGGGACAGTAAGCAGTACTTC. It specifies CASRSPGGRDSKQYF.

This chain uses TRBV28 with TRBJ2-7; 11 bases are shared with TRBD2. CDR1 and CDR2 (germline): MDHEN, SYDVKM. V shed 3 bases, J shed 3 bases, and the junction held 7 bases outside the gene matches. The CDR3 extends over 16 amino acids. CDR3 DNA: TGTGCCAGCAGTTTCTTACTAGCGGGAGCCAACTACGAGCAGTACTTC. It specifies CASSFLLAGANYEQYF.

The V gene is TRBV18, the J gene TRBJ2-5; D is possibly TRBD1 (7 bases). CDR3 length equals 13 residues. V dropped 2 bases and J dropped 7 bases, with 11 bases sitting between them. The germline gives CDR1 KGHSH, CDR2 LQKENI. The CDR3 reads CASSPSQGGTQYF. CDR3 nucleotide sequence: TGTGCCAGCTCACCAAGCCAGGGGGGGACCCAGTACTTC.

This chain uses TRBV7-2 with TRBJ1-1; tentatively, D is TRBD1 (5 bases). Trimming shortened V by 2 bases and J by 4 bases, and 14 bases separated the two germline ends. CDR3 length: 15 amino acids. Germline-derived CDR1 and CDR2 are SGHTA and FQGNSA. CDR3 sequence: CASSLLGPEGTEAFF. CDR3 nucleotide sequence: TGTGCCAGCAGCTTATTGGGGCCCGAGGGCACTGAAGCTTTCTTT. Combining the CDR3 with reference TRBV7-2 and TRBJ1-1 gives the whole variable domain GAGVSQSPSNKVTEKGKDVELRCDPISGHTALYWYRQSLGQGLEFLIYFQGNSAPDKSGLPSDRFSAERTGGSVSTLTIQRTQQEDSAVYLCASSLLGPEGTEAFFGQGTRLTVV.

This clone has just a few counts. J is TRBJ2-7 and V is TRBV19; D gene unclear. V shed 3 bases and J shed 0 bases, with 9 bases lying between them. Germline V lookup: CDR1 LNHDA, CDR2 SQIVND (reference sequence). The CDR3 has 14 amino acids. CDR3 region: CASSIALSSYEQYF. In nucleotides, the CDR3 is TGTGCCAGTAGTATTGCCCTAAGCTCCTACGAGCAGTACTTC. Looking up the rest from reference TRBV19 and TRBJ2-7 gives the full variable domain: DGGITQSPKYLFRKEGQNVTLSCEQNLNHDAMYWYRQDPGQGLRLIYYSQIVNDFQKGDIAEGYSVSREKKESFPLTVTSAQKNPTAFYLCASSIALSSYEQYFGPGTRLTVT.

The chain carries TRBV19 and TRBJ2-7; TRBD1 matches 7 bases. Looked up from germline, CDR1 is LNHDA and CDR2 is SQIVND (reference sequence). J gave up 3 bases and V 6 bases, and 11 bases lay outside the gene matches. The CDR3 extends over 15 amino acids. CDR3 protein: CASSPTGTVDYEQYF. The CDR3 nucleotides read TGTGCCAGTAGCCCGACAGGGACCGTCGACTACGAGCAGTACTTC.

V usage is TRBV5-1 and J usage is TRBJ2-2, with 10 bases aligning to TRBD1. The CDR3 is 15 residues long. Germline loops: CDR1 SGHRS, CDR2 YFSETQ. The junction had 3 bases not matched to a gene; V was cut back by 4 bases and J by 3 bases. The CDR3 DNA follows: TGCGCCAGCAGCGGAGACAGGGGGCACACCGGGGAGCTGTTTTTT. Translated, it gives CASSGDRGHTGELFF.

The gene calls are TRBV4-3 and TRBJ2-1; TRBD2 matches at 10 bases. V dropped 0 bases and J dropped 10; count of bases not matched to a gene: 9. The CDR3 is made up of 16 amino acids. The germline gives CDR1 LGHNA, CDR2 YSLEER. CDR3 coding DNA: TGCGCCAGCAGCCAAGAACAAAGCGGGAGGGGGGGCGAGCAGTTCTTC. It encodes CASSQEQSGRGGEQFF.

This clone was counted once. The chain recombines TRBV28 with TRBJ2-7; D ambiguous. The CDR3 consists of 15 residues. Germline V gene data show CDR1 as MDHEN and CDR2 as SYDVKM. Trimming stripped 6 bases from V and 3 bases from J, with 18 bases between. The chain's CDR3 is CASRRTSERIYEQYF. The CDR3 DNA is TGTGCCAGCAGAAGAACCAGTGAGAGAATCTACGAGCAGTACTTC.

The chain combines TRBV5-1 with TRBJ2-7; TRBD1 aligns across 9 bases. V gave up 4 bases and J gave up 6 bases; unmatched junction bases: 5. The CDR3 is 13 amino acids. Germline CDR1 and CDR2: SGHRS and YFSETQ. Here the CDR3 reads CASSQGQGLEQYF. CDR3 DNA: TGCGCCAGCAGCCAAGGACAGGGGCTCGAGCAGTACTTC.

The rearrangement uses TRBV28 and TRBJ2-1; D is possibly TRBD2 (6 bases). The germline V gene has CDR1 MDHEN and CDR2 SYDVKM. The CDR3 contains 17 residues. Trimming shortened V by 2 bases and J by 5 bases, and 19 bases separated the two germline ends. The CDR3 nucleotides are TGTGCCAGCAGTTTAAGCCTCGGGGCGGGACCTAACAATGAGCAGTTCTTC. Its translation is CASSLSLGAGPNNEQFF.

The chain employs TRBV27 and TRBJ1-2; TRBD1 is a possible D gene (6 bases). V was cut by 5 bases and J by 11 bases, with 15 bases left in between. Germline loops: CDR1 MNHEY, CDR2 SMNVEV (reference sequence). This CDR3 contains 12 residues. CDR3 in DNA: TGTGCCAGCAGTCCTTCGACAGGTTTATACACCTTC. Translated: CASSPSTGLYTF.

In its sample, this clone was seen once. Other DNA sequences within the sample encode an identical CDR3. The rearrangement links TRBV19 to TRBJ1-5; D uncertain. Between the trimmed V and J ends, which lost 6 bases and 5 bases, there was a span of 11 bases. The CDR3 contains 13 residues. The germline V gene has CDR1 LNHDA and CDR2 SQIVND (reference sequence). CDR3 amino acids: CASRGQGDQPQHF. Written as DNA, the CDR3 is TGTGCCAGTAGAGGCCAAGGAGATCAGCCCCAGCATTTT.

V is TRBV10-3 and J is TRBJ1-2; D is possibly TRBD1 (6 bases). Germline CDR1 and CDR2: ENHRY and SYGVKD. This CDR3 is built from 13 residues. V dropped 6 bases and J dropped 4 bases, with 12 bases sitting between them. CDR3 residues: CAIRTVDSYGYTF. CDR3 bases: TGTGCCATCAGGACCGTGGACAGCTATGGCTACACCTTC.

The V call is TRBV18, the J call TRBJ2-2; D not resolved. V was trimmed by 1 base and J by 3 bases, leaving 9 bases between them. CDR1 is KGHSH and CDR2 is LQKENI in the germline V gene. CDR3 length equals 15 residues. CDR3 region: CASSPQFEDTGELFF. The CDR3, as DNA: TGTGCCAGCTCACCACAGTTCGAGGACACCGGGGAGCTGTTTTTT.

The chain uses TRBV28 and TRBJ2-7, with no clear D. CDR3 length equals 13 residues. V gave up 3 bases and J gave up 1 base, with 7 bases separating them. The V gene's germline CDR1 is MDHEN and CDR2 SYDVKM. The CDR3 loop is CASSFPQSYEQYF. The CDR3 region has the DNA TGTGCCAGCAGTTTTCCGCAATCCTACGAGCAGTACTTC. Full variable domain (missing parts from reference TRBV28 and TRBJ2-7): DVKVTQSSRYLVKRTGEKVFLECVQDMDHENMFWYRQDPGLGLRLIYFSYDVKMKEKGDIPEGYSVSREKKERFSLILESASTNQTSMYLCASSFPQSYEQYFGPGTRLTVT.

On this clone: One junction end does not reproduce the germline sequence, and a read error may be involved. V usage is TRBV2 and J usage is TRBJ2-7, with D possibly matching TRBD1 (5 bases). The CDR3 consists of 11 residues. Germline CDR1 reads SNHLY; CDR2 reads FYNNEI. The CDR3 DNA sequence: TGTGCCAGCAGTGAAAATGGGGCCAATACGTTC. Amino acids: CASSENGANTF.

The chain employs TRBV7-9 and TRBJ2-3; D is unclear. CDR1 is SEHNR, CDR2 FQNEAQ, per germline (reference sequence). CDR3 length: 14 amino acids. The V and J ends lost 5 bases and 5 bases respectively, with 14 bases between them. The chain's CDR3 is CASSPSLSIDTQYF. DNA for the CDR3: TGTGCCAGCAGCCCCTCCCTCAGTATAGATACGCAGTATTTT. Together with reference TRBV7-9 and TRBJ2-3, the CDR3 gives the full variable domain: DTGVSQNPRHKITKRGQNVTFRCDPISEHNRLYWYRQTLGQGPEFLTYFQNEAQLEKSRLLSDRFSAERPKGSFSTLEIQRTEQGDSAMYLCASSPSLSIDTQYFGPGTRLTVL.

The V and J genes are TRBV28 and TRBJ2-7, with D unresolved. This CDR3 region has 16 residues. CDR1 and CDR2 from the germline V gene are MDHEN and SYDVKM. Deletions cut 10 bases from V and 1 base from J, with 23 bases between. The CDR3 sequence is CATKPSGELSSYEQYF. CDR3 in DNA: TGTGCCACCAAACCTAGTGGTGAGCTGAGTTCCTACGAGCAGTACTTC. Supplemented by reference TRBV28 and TRBJ2-7, the full variable domain reads DVKVTQSSRYLVKRTGEKVFLECVQDMDHENMFWYRQDPGLGLRLIYFSYDVKMKEKGDIPEGYSVSREKKERFSLILESASTNQTSMYLCATKPSGELSSYEQYFGPGTRLTVT.

The chain's CDR3 is CASGGYSGANVLTF. In DNA, the CDR3 is TGTGCCAGCGGGGGGTACTCTGGGGCCAACGTCCTGACTTTC. V is TRBV6-1 and J is TRBJ2-6; possibly TRBD2 for D (6 bases). Germline CDR1 MNHNS, CDR2 SASEGT. This CDR3 comprises 14 residues. The V end was cut by 8 bases, the J end by 0 bases, with 8 bases between.

The sample holds a few counts of this clone. Relative to the germline gene, one junction end is altered; a read error may explain this. This rearrangement joins TRBV28 to TRBJ2-7; D is perhaps TRBD2 (6 bases). The CDR3 extends over 9 amino acids. Germline-derived CDR1 and CDR2 are MDHEN and SYDVKM. The CDR3 sequence: CSRAGPVCF. The DNA of the CDR3 is TGCTCCCGAGCGGGCCCTGTCTGCTTC.

The genes are TRBV25-1 and TRBJ2-1; tentative D call: TRBD1 (7 bases). The germline V gene encodes CDR1 MGHDK and CDR2 SYGVNS. Trimming shortened V by 6 bases and J by 7 bases, and 22 bases separated the two germline ends. The CDR3 contains 16 residues. CDR3 residues: CASRHSGAGGGNEQFF. CDR3 sequence (DNA): TGTGCCAGCAGGCACTCCGGGGCAGGGGGAGGTAATGAGCAGTTCTTC.

As to this clone: Other DNA sequences from this sample encode an identical CDR3 as well. The V call is TRBV30, the J call TRBJ2-6; tentatively, D is TRBD1 or TRBD2 (5 bases each). The CDR3 contains 19 residues. Deletions cut 0 bases from V and 0 bases from J, with 18 bases between. From germline, CDR1 is GTSNPN and CDR2 SVGIG (reference sequence). The CDR3 DNA sequence: TGTGCCTGGAGTGTACGGCCGGGGACCAACCTCTCTGGGGCCAACGTCCTGACTTTC. It specifies CAWSVRPGTNLSGANVLTF.

The rearrangement links TRBV11-3 to TRBJ2-2; 11 positions match TRBD2. The CDR3 is 19 amino acids. CDR1 and CDR2 (germline): SGHNT, YENEEA. Losses at the gene ends were 4 bases for V and 8 bases for J; bases not matched to a gene: 18. CDR3 region: CASSSLYSTSGRDGGELFF. The CDR3 coding sequence is TGTGCCAGCAGCTCCCTATACTCTACTAGCGGGAGAGATGGAGGGGAGCTGTTTTTT.

The genes are TRBV6-5 and TRBJ1-3, with 7 positions matching TRBD1. Unmatched junction bases numbered 6, after V lost 5 bases and J lost 5 bases. This CDR3 comprises 14 residues. The germline gives CDR1 MNHEY, CDR2 SVGAGI. The CDR3 bases are TGTGCCAGCAGTCTGGACAGGTCACGAAACACCATATATTTT. Encoded protein: CASSLDRSRNTIYF.